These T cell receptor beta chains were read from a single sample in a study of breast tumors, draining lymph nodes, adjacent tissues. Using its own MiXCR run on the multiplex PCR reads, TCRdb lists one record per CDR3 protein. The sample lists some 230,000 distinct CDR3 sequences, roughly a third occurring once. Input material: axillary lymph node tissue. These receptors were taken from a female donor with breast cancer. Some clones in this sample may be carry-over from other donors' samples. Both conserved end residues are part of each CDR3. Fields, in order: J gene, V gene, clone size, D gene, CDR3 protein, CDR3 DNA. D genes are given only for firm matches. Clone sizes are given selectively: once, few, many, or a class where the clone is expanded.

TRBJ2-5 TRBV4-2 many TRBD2 CASSQSSGGETQYF TGTGCCAGCAGCCAATCTAGCGGGGGTGAGACCCAGTACTTC
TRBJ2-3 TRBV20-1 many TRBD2 CSASQRGVGDTQYF TGCAGTGCTAGTCAGCGGGGGGTGGGAGATACGCAGTATTTT
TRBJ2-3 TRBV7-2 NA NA CASSLYGAGATDTQYF TGTGCCAGCAGCCTCTACGGGGCAGGGGCAACAGATACGCAGTATTTT
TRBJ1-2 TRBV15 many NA CATSRDRGFYGYTF TGTGCCACCAGCAGAGATCGGGGGTTTTATGGCTACACCTTC
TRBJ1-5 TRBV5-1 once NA CASSSDSGTTPQHF TGCGCCAGCAGCTCGGACTCGGGGACGACGCCCCAGCATTTT
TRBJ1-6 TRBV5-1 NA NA CASSLRPRRPPLHF TGCGCCAGCAGCTTGCGACCTCGGCGTCCACCCCTCCACTTT
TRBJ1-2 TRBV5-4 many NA CASSLVEGGGYTF TGTGCCAGCAGCTTGGTGGAGGGCGGGGGCTACACCTTC
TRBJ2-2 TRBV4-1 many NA CASSSSWTANTGELFF TGCGCCAGCAGCTCCAGCTGGACGGCGAACACCGGGGAGCTGTTTTTT
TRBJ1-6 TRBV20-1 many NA CSAGRQAPSSYNSPLHF TGCAGTGCTGGTCGACAGGCTCCGAGCTCCTATAATTCACCCCTCCACTTT
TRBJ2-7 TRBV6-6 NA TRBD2 CASFHGGEGEQYF TGTGCCAGCTTCCACGGGGGGGAGGGTGAGCAGTACTTC
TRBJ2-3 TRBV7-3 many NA CASSFTRTDTQYF TGTGCCAGCAGCTTTACTCGGACAGATACGCAGTATTTT
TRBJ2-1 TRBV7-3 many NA CASSQSSGTHNEQFF TGTGCCAGCAGCCAGTCTTCCGGGACCCACAATGAGCAGTTCTTC
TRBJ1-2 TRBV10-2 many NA CATSPNNYGYTF TGCGCCACCAGTCCGAACAACTATGGCTACACCTTC
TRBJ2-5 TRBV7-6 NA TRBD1 CASSLEGASMETQYF TGTGCCAGCAGCTTAGAGGGGGCTTCTATGGAGACCCAGTACTTC
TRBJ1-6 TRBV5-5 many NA CASSLYLMSATSSYNSPLHF TGTGCCAGCAGCTTATATTTAATGTCGGCGACGAGCTCCTATAATTCACCCCTCCACTTT
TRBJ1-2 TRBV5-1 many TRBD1 CASSSFGQENYGYTF TGCGCCAGCAGCTCATTCGGACAGGAGAACTATGGCTACACCTTC
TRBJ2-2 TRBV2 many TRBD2 CAGTSGSRNTGELFF TGTGCCGGCACTAGCGGGAGCCGTAACACCGGGGAGCTGTTTTTT
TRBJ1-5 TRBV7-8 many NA CASSLAYSNQPQHF TGTGCCAGCAGCTTAGCATATAGCAATCAGCCCCAGCATTTT
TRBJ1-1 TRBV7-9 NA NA CASSSLGRNTEAFF TGTGCCAGCAGCTCCCTGGGGCGGAACACTGAAGCTTTCTTT
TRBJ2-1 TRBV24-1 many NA CATSDLKGEQFF TGTGCCACCAGTGATTTGAAAGGAGAGCAGTTCTTC
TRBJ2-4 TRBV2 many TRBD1 CASSGLYDWTGGRDIQYF TGTGCCAGCAGTGGACTGTACGATTGGACAGGGGGAAGGGACATTCAGTACTTC
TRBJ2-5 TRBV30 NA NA CAWSTARGETQYF TGTGCCTGGAGTACGGCACGAGGAGAGACCCAGTACTTC